A selection of T cell receptor beta chains follows, all from one sample in a study of blood T cell repertoires in COVID-19. Produced via immunoSEQ multiplex PCR; TCRdb's table is partial and in-frame only. This repertoire shows tens of thousands of clones, approximately 86% found once; its top ten account for about 7.2%. What was sequenced was peripheral blood. The receptors here all came from a man in his fifties or sixties with acute or convalescent COVID-19. The CDR3 runs from the conserved cysteine through the conserved F or W. Fields, in order: V gene, D gene, J gene, clone size, CDR3 protein, CDR3 DNA. A D gene is named only where the DNA matches it firmly. Clone sizes are given selectively: once, few, many, or a class where the clone is expanded.

>TRBV6-5|-|TRBJ2-5|-
CASIKRPGFETQYF
TGTGCCAGCATCAAGCGGCCGGGGTTTGAGACCCAGTACTTC
>TRBV10-1|-|TRBJ2-1|-
CASSESRGGAVDEQFF
TGCGCCAGCAGTGAGTCTAGGGGGGGGGCCGTAGATGAGCAGTTCTTC
>TRBV5-1|-|TRBJ2-7|-
CASSPDSVAYEQYF
TGCGCCAGCAGCCCGGACTCCGTTGCCTACGAGCAGTACTTC
>TRBV7-9|-|TRBJ1-2|-
CASSLAAANYGYTF
TGTGCCAGCAGCTTAGCGGCAGCTAACTATGGCTACACCTTC
>TRBV10-3|TRBD1|TRBJ1-2|-
CAISGQGDYGYTF
TGTGCCATCAGTGGACAGGGAGATTATGGCTACACCTTC
>TRBV7-8|-|TRBJ2-2|-
CASSLDDSRFTGELFF
TGTGCCAGCAGCTTAGACGACTCGCGCTTCACCGGGGAGCTGTTTTTT
>TRBV30|-|TRBJ1-1|-
CAWNPLQGFGTEAFF
TGTGCCTGGAACCCACTACAGGGCTTCGGGACTGAAGCTTTCTTT
>TRBV5-4|TRBD2|TRBJ2-3|once
CASRGGTSGIRTDTQYF
TGTGCCAGCAGGGGAGGGACTAGCGGGATACGCACAGATACGCAGTATTTT
>TRBV4-1|TRBD1|TRBJ1-1|-
CASSQETDRDLRTFF
TGCGCCAGCAGCCAAGAAACGGACAGGGACCTCCGAACTTTCTTT
>TRBV29-1|TRBD1|TRBJ1-1|-
CSGGQGANTEAFF
TGCAGCGGAGGACAGGGGGCGAACACTGAAGCTTTCTTT
>TRBV9|-|TRBJ2-5|few
CASSVQGQETQYF
TGTGCCAGCAGCGTACAGGGGCAAGAGACCCAGTACTTC
>TRBV30|-|TRBJ2-7|-
CAWGRGGSSSYEQYF
TGTGCCTGGGGCCGCGGCGGATCGAGCTCCTACGAGCAGTACTTC
>TRBV5-4|TRBD1|TRBJ1-3|-
CASSSGQGRNTIYF
TGTGCCAGCAGCAGCGGACAGGGGAGAAACACCATATATTTT